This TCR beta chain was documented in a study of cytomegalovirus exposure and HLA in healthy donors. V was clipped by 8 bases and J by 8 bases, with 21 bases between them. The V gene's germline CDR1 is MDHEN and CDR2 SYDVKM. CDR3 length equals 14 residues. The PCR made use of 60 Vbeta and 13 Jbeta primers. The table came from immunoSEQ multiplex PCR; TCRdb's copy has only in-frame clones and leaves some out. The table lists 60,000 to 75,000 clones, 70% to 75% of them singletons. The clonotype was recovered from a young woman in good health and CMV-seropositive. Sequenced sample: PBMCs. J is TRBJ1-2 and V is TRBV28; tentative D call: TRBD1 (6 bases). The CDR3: CASSRDPRGRGYTF. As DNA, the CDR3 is TGTGCCAGCTCCCGGGACCCGAGGGGGAGAGGCTACACCTTC.